This T cell receptor beta chain was recovered during a study of blood T cell repertoires in COVID-19. Clones were read by immunoSEQ multiplex PCR, and TCRdb kept only the in-frame ones, dropping some. Counted here are about 260,000 clones, 70% to 90% occurring once; the ten biggest clones make up under 2%. This clone was seen a few times. The V end was cut by 5 bases, the J end by 18 bases, with 17 bases between. This CDR3 has 12 residues. Germline CDR1 LGHDT, CDR2 YNNKEL (reference sequence). The sequenced sample consisted of peripheral blood. The receptor was derived from a man aged 30-40 years with active or convalescent COVID-19. The gene calls are TRBV3-1 (or the pseudogene TRBV3-2) and TRBJ1-6, with D uncertain. The CDR3 loop reads CASSSLERPGHF. CDR3 bases: TGTGCCAGCAGCTCACTTGAAAGACCGGGCCACTTT.